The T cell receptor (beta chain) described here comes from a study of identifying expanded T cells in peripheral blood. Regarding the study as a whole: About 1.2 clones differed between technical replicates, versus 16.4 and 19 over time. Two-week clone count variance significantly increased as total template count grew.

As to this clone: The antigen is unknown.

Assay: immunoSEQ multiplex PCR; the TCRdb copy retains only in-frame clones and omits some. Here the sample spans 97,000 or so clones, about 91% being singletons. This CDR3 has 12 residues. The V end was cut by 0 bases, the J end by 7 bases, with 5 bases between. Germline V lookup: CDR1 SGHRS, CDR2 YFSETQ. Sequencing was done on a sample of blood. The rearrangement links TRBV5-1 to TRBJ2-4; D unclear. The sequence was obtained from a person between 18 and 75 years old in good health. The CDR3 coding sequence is TGCGCCAGCAGCTTGGGTGGGAACATTCAGTACTTC. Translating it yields CASSLGGNIQYF. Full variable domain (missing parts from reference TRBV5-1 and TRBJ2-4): KAGVTQTPRYLIKTRGQQVTLSCSPISGHRSVSWYQQTPGQGLQFLFEYFSETQRNKGNFPGRFSGRQFSNSRSEMNVSTLELGDSALYLCASSLGGNIQYFGAGTRLSVL.